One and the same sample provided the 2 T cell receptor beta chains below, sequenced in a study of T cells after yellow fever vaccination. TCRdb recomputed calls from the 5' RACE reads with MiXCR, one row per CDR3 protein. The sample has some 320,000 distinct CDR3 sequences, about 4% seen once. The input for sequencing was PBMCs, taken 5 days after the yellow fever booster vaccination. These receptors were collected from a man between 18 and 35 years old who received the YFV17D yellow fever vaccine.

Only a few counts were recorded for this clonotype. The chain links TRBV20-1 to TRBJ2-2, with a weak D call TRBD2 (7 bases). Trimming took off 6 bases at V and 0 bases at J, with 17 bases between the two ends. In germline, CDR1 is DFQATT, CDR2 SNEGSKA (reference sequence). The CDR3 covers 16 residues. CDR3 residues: CSAPGRGATNTGELFF. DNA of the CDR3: TGCAGTGCCCCTGGTCGGGGGGCCACGAACACCGGGGAGCTGTTTTTT.

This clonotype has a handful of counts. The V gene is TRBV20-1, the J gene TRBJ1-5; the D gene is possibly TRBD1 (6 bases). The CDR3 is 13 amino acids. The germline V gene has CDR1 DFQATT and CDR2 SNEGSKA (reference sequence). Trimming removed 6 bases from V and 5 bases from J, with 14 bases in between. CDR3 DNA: TGCAGTGCCACAGCAGGGGTTGATCAGCCCCAGCATTTT. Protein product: CSATAGVDQPQHF.